This TCR beta chain appears in the sequencing data of a study of patients and donors after allogeneic stem cell transplantation. MiXCR, applied by TCRdb to the RT-PCR reads, yields one record per CDR3 protein. In the table there are about 150,000 distinct CDR3 sequences, approximately 24% of which are singletons. The CDR3 runs to 14 residues. CDR1 SNHLY and CDR2 FYNNEI come from the germline V gene. The V end lost 5 bases, the J end lost 1 base, and 8 bases lay between the germline ends. This clonotype was seen only a few times. The rearrangement uses TRBV2 and TRBJ1-4; no clear D gene. The source is a human donor who was either an allogeneic HSCT recipient or a stem cell or donor lymphocyte infusion donor (not recorded which). It is not recorded whose cells these are; they may come from a transplant donor. The sequencing sample was made of blood, either unsorted or a sorted T cell fraction (not recorded which). In DNA, the CDR3 is TGTGCCAGCAGTATGGGGAGAACTAATGAAAAACTGTTTTTT. Its translation is CASSMGRTNEKLFF.